This T cell receptor (beta chain) was observed in a study of blood T cell repertoires in COVID-19. As handled by the study authors: The authors estimated nucleated cell counts from reference gene primer amplification. Repertoires were generated with immunoSEQ multiplex PCR, while TCRdb's copy carries only in-frame clones and drops some. Clone size and V and J calls were adopted from that table, with D and trimming inferred from the DNA. This table has about 230,000 clones, 70% to 90% appearing once. Trimming at V came to 3 bases and at J to 4 bases, leaving 11 bases not matched to a gene. CDR3 length: 17 amino acids. The germline V gene has CDR1 MNHNS and CDR2 SASEGT. Cohorts were assigned according to the clinical history that participants reported. Recovered Cohort 3 donors showed two negative PCRs, clearance, or symptom resolution.

Sequencing was done on a sample of PBMCs or T cells enriched from blood (not recorded which). The source is a man aged 30-40 years who had recovered from COVID-19. This chain uses TRBV6-1 with TRBJ1-1; 10 bases are a match to TRBD1. CDR3 sequence (DNA): TGTGCCAGCAGTGACCGTAACCCGGGACAGGGGATCACTGAAGCTTTCTTT. As protein: CASSDRNPGQGITEAFF.